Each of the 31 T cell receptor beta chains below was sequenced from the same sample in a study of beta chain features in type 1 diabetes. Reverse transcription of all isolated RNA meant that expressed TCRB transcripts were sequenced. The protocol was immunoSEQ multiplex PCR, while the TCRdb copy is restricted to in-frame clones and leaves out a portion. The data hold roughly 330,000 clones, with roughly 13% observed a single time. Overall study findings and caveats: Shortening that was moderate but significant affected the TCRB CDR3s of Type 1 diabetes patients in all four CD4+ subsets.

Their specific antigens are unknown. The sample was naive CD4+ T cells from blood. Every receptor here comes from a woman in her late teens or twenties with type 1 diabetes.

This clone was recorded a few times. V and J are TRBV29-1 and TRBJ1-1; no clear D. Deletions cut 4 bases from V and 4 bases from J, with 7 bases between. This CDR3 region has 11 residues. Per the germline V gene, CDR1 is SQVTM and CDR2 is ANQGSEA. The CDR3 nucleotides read TGCAGCGTTGGAGGCGTCACTGAAGCTTTCTTT. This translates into CSVGGVTEAFF.

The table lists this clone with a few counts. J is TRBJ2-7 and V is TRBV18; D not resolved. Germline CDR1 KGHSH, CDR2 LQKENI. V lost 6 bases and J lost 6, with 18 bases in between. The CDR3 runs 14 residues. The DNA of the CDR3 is TGTGCCAGCTCTACTTTCGATCAAGCAAGCGAGCAGTACTTC. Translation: CASSTFDQASEQYF.

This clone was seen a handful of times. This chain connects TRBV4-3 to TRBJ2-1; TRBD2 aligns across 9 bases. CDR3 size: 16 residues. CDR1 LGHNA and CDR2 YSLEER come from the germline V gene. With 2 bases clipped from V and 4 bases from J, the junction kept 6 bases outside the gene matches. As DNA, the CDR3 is TGCGCCAGCAGCCAAAGTAGCGGGAGAAGGTACAATGAGCAGTTCTTC. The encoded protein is CASSQSSGRRYNEQFF.

The CDR3, as DNA: TGTGCCAGCAGCCAAGGTCGAGGAGAGACCCAGTACTTC. This codes for CASSQGRGETQYF. The chain carries TRBV14 and TRBJ2-5, with no clear D. Trimming removed 1 base at V and 4 bases at J, with 7 bases between. Germline CDR1 is SGHDN and CDR2 is FVKESK. This CDR3 spans 13 amino acids. The entire variable domain, with the rest obtained from reference TRBV14 and TRBJ2-5, is as follows: EAGVTQFPSHSVIEKGQTVTLRCDPISGHDNLYWYRRVMGKEIKFLLHFVKESKQDESGMPNNRFLAERTGGTYSTLKVQPAELEDSGVYFCASSQGRGETQYFGPGTRLLVL.

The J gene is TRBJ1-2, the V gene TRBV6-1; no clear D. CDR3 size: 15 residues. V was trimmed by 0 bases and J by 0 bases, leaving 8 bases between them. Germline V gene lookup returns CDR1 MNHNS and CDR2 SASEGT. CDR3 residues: CASSEASGANYGYTF. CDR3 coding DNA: TGTGCCAGCAGTGAAGCCTCCGGGGCTAACTATGGCTACACCTTC.

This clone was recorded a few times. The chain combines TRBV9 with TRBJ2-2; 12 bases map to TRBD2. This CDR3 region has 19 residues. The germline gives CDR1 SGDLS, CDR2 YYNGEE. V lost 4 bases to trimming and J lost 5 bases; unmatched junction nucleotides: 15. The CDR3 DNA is TGTGCCAGCAGCCCTTATCGACTAGCGGGAGAGAGTAAAACCGGGGAGCTGTTTTTT. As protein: CASSPYRLAGESKTGELFF.

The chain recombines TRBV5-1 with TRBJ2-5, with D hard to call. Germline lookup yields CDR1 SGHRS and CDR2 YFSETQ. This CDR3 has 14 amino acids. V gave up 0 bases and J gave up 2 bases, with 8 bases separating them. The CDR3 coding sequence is TGCGCCAGCAGCTTGGGTCTGCGGCAAGAGACCCAGTACTTC. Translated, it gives CASSLGLRQETQYF.

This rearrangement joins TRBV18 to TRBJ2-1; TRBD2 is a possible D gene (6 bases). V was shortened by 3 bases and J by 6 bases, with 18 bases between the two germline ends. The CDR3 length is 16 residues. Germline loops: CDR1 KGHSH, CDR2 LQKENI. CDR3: CASSPLSSVEFNEQFF. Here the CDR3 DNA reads TGTGCCAGCTCACCCTTATCTAGCGTGGAGTTCAATGAGCAGTTCTTC.

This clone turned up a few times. In nucleotides, the CDR3 is TGTGCCAGTAGTACGACAGGGATCACTGAAGCTTTCTTT. It yields the protein CASSTTGITEAFF. This sequence joins TRBV19 and TRBJ1-1, with 7 bases lining up with TRBD1. There are 13 residues in the CDR3. With V trimmed by 4 bases and J by 4 bases, 3 bases remained unmatched. The germline gives CDR1 LNHDA, CDR2 SQIVND (reference sequence).

CDR3 DNA: TGTGCCAGTAGTAAAGGACAGTCCAAAATGGAGACCCAGTACTTC. This codes for CASSKGQSKMETQYF. The chain employs TRBV19 and TRBJ2-5; tentatively, D is TRBD1 (6 bases). Germline CDR1 reads LNHDA; CDR2 reads SQIVND (reference sequence). The CDR3 is made up of 15 amino acids. V lost 4 bases and J lost 5, with 17 bases in between.

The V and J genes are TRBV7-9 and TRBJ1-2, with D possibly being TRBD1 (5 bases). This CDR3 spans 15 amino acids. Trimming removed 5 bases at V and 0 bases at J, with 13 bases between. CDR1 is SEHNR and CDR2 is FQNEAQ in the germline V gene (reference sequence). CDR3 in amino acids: CASSPQGAANYGYTF. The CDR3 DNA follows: TGTGCCAGCAGCCCCCAAGGGGCAGCTAACTATGGCTACACCTTC.

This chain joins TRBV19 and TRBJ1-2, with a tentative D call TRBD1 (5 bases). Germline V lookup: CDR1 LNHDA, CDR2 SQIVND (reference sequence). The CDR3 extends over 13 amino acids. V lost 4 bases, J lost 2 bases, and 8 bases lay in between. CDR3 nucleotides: TGTGCCAGTAGTACCTCAGGGAACTATGGCTACACCTTC. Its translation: CASSTSGNYGYTF.

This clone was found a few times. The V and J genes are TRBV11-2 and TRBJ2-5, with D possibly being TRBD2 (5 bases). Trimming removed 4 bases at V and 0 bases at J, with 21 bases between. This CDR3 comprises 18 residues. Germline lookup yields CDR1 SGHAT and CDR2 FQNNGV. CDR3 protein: CASSSLRALAAYQETQYF. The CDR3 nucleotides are TGTGCCAGCAGCTCGTTGCGGGCCTTGGCCGCGTACCAAGAGACCCAGTACTTC. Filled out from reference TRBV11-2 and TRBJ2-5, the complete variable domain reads EAGVAQSPRYKIIEKRQSVAFWCNPISGHATLYWYQQILGQGPKLLIQFQNNGVVDDSQLPKDRFSAERLKGVDSTLKIQPAKLEDSAVYLCASSSLRALAAYQETQYFGPGTRLLVL.

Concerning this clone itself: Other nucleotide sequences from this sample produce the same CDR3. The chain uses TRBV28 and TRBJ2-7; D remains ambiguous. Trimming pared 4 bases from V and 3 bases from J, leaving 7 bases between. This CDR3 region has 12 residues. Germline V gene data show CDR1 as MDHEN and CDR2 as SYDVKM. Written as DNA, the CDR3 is TGTGCCAGCAGTTCCCCGAGCTACGAGCAGTACTTC. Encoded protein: CASSSPSYEQYF. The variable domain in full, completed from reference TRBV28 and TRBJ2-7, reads DVKVTQSSRYLVKRTGEKVFLECVQDMDHENMFWYRQDPGLGLRLIYFSYDVKMKEKGDIPEGYSVSREKKERFSLILESASTNQTSMYLCASSSPSYEQYFGPGTRLTVT.

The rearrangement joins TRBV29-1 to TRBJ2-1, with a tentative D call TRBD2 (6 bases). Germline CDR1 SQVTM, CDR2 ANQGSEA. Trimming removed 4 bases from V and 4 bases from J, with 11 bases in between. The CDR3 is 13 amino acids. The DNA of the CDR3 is TGCAGCGTTGTCCGCGCGGGGTACAATGAGCAGTTCTTC. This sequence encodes CSVVRAGYNEQFF.

CDR3 loop: CASHGLAGLYEQFF. CDR3 nucleotides: TGTGCCAGCCACGGACTAGCGGGACTGTATGAGCAGTTCTTC. The chain has TRBV2 and TRBJ2-1, with 12 bases lining up with TRBD2. CDR3 size: 14 residues. The V gene end was trimmed by 8 bases and the J gene end by 8 bases; junction bases not matched to a gene: 7. The V gene's germline CDR1 is SNHLY and CDR2 FYNNEI.

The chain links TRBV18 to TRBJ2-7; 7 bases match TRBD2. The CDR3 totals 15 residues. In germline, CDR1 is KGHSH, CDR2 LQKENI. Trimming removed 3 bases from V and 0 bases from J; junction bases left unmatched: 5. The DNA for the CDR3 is TGTGCCAGCTCACCCCCCGGGACTACCTCCTACGAGCAGTACTTC. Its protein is CASSPPGTTSYEQYF.

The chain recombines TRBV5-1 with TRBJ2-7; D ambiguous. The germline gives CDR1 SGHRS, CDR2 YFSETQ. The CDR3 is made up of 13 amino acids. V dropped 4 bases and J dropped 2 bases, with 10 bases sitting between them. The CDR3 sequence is CASSDTPPYEQYF. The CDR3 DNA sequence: TGCGCCAGCAGCGATACACCCCCCTACGAGCAGTACTTC.

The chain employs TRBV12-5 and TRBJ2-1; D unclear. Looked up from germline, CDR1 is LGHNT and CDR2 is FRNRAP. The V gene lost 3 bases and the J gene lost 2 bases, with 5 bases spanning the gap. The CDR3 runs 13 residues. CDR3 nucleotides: TGTGCTAGTGGTTTATACACCTACAATGAGCAGTTCTTC. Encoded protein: CASGLYTYNEQFF.

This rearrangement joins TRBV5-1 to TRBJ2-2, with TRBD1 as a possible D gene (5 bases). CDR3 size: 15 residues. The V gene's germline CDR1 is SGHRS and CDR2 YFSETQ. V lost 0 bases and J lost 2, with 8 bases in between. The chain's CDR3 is CASSLGQTNTGELFF. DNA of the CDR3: TGCGCCAGCAGCTTGGGACAGACTAACACCGGGGAGCTGTTTTTT.

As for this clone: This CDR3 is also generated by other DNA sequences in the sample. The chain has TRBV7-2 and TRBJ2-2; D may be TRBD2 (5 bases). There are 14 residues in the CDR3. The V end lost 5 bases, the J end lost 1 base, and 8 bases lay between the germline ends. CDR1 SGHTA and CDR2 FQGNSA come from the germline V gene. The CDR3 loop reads CASSPSGNTGELFF. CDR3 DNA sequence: TGTGCCAGCAGCCCGAGCGGGAACACCGGGGAGCTGTTTTTT.

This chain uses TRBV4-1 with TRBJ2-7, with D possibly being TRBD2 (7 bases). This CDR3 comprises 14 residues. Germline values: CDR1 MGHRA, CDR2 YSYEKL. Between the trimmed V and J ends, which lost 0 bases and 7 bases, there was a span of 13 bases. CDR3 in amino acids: CASSQDQGRGEQYF. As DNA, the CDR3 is TGCGCCAGCAGCCAAGATCAGGGGAGGGGAGAGCAGTACTTC.

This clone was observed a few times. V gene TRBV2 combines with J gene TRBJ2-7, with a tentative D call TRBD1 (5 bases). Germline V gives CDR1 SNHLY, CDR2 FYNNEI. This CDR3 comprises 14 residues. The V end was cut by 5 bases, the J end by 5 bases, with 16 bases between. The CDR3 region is CASSSGPKGNEQYF. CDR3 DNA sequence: TGTGCCAGCAGTTCAGGACCTAAGGGGAACGAGCAGTACTTC.

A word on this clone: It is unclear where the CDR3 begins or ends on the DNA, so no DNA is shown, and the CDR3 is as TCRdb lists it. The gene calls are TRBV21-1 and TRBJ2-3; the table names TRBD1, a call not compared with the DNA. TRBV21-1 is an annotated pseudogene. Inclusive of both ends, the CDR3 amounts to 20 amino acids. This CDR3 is CASSKGGWIVGTGSTDTQYF.

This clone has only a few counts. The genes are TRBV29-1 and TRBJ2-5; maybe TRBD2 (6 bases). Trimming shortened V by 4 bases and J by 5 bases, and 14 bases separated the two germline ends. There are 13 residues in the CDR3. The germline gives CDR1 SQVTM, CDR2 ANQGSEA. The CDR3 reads CSVVGGGRETQYF. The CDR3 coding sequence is TGCAGCGTTGTCGGGGGAGGCAGGGAGACCCAGTACTTC.

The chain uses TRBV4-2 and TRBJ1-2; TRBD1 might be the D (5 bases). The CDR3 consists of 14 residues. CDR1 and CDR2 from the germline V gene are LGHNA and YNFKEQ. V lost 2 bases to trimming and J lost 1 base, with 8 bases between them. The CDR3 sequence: CASSQTQGNYGYTF. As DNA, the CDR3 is TGTGCCAGCAGCCAAACGCAGGGTAACTATGGCTACACCTTC.

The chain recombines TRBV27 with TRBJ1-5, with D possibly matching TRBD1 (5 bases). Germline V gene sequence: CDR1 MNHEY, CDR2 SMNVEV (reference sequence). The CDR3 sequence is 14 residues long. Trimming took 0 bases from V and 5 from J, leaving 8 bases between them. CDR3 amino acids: CASSLSRGDQPQHF. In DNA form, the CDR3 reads TGTGCCAGCAGTTTATCGCGGGGGGATCAGCCCCAGCATTTT.

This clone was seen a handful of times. The DNA of the CDR3 is TGTGCCAGCAGTGACCCGACAGGGGGCTCTGGAAACACCATATATTTT. Translation: CASSDPTGGSGNTIYF. The J gene is TRBJ1-3, the V gene TRBV25-1; 9 nucleotides line up with TRBD1. Germline V gene sequence: CDR1 MGHDK, CDR2 SYGVNS. The CDR3 spans 16 residues. V was clipped by 3 bases and J by 0 bases; unmatched bases: 3.

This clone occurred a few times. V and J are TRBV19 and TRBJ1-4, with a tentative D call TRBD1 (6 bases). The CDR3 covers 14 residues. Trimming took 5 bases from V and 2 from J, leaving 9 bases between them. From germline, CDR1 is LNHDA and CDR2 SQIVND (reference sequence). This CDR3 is CASSPQGTNEKLFF. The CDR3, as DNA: TGTGCCAGTAGTCCACAGGGCACTAATGAAAAACTGTTTTTT.

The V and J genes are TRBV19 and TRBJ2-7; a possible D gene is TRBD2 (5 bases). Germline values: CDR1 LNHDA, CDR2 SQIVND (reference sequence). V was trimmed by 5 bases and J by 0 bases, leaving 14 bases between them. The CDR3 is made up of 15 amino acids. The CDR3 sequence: CASSPPGGYSYEQYF. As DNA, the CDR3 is TGTGCCAGTAGTCCCCCCGGCGGGTACTCCTACGAGCAGTACTTC. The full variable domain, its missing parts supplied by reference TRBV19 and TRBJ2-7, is DGGITQSPKYLFRKEGQNVTLSCEQNLNHDAMYWYRQDPGQGLRLIYYSQIVNDFQKGDIAEGYSVSREKKESFPLTVTSAQKNPTAFYLCASSPPGGYSYEQYFGPGTRLTVT.

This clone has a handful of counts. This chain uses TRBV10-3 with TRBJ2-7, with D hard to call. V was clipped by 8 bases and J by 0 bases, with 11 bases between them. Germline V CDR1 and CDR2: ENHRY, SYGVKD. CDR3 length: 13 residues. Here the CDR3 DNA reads TGTGCCATCTTCGACACCAGCTCCTACGAGCAGTACTTC. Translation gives CAIFDTSSYEQYF.